These 27 T cell receptor beta chains came from one sample sequenced in a study of CD8+ T cells in alopecia areata. Extraction and reverse transcription of RNA yielded cDNA as the sequencing template. Profiled with immunoSEQ multiplex PCR; TCRdb holds only in-frame clones, not every one. The sample records about 210,000 clones, over 40% being singletons. The treatment: oral pan-JAK inhibitor, 5-10 mg twice daily. The specimen comprised CD4+ T cells sorted from blood, sampled at approximately week 36, from a patient treated with tofacitinib. All receptors derive from a human donor with alopecia areata.

This clone was observed a few times. This chain connects TRBV29-1 to TRBJ2-5; 9 positions agree with TRBD2. The CDR3 runs to 17 residues. V dropped 4 bases and J dropped 3; count of bases not matched to a gene: 15. CDR1 is SQVTM and CDR2 is ANQGSEA in the germline V gene. The CDR3 sequence is CSVGIPQAGGPEETQYF. The DNA of the CDR3 is TGCAGCGTTGGGATACCTCAGGCGGGAGGGCCGGAAGAGACCCAGTACTTC.

This clone was counted between two and nine times. The chain carries TRBV6-1 and TRBJ2-1, with no clear D. The CDR3 loop spans 14 amino acids. V lost 7 bases and J 5 bases, leaving 15 bases between the germline ends. CDR1 and CDR2 (germline): MNHNS, SASEGT. The CDR3 is CASKSTGLNNEQFF. In DNA form, the CDR3 reads TGTGCCAGCAAATCGACCGGGCTTAACAATGAGCAGTTCTTC.

Remarks on this clone: Other DNA sequences in the sample encode the same CDR3. The chain recombines TRBV11-2 with TRBJ2-1, with no clear D. The germline V gene has CDR1 SGHAT and CDR2 FQNNGV. This CDR3 contains 12 residues. V dropped 1 base and J dropped 4 bases, with 2 bases sitting between them. CDR3 amino acids: CASSLGYNEQFF. CDR3 nucleotides: TGTGCCAGCAGCTTAGGTTACAATGAGCAGTTCTTC.

The chain has TRBV18 and TRBJ2-3; 9 bases are a match to TRBD2. The CDR3 loop spans 16 amino acids. Germline V gene data show CDR1 as KGHSH and CDR2 as LQKENI. The V gene end was trimmed by 3 bases and the J gene end by 4 bases; junction bases not matched to a gene: 8. The CDR3 here is CASSPPGLAGADTQYF. CDR3 sequence (DNA): TGTGCCAGCTCACCCCCGGGATTAGCGGGAGCAGATACGCAGTATTTT.

The chain uses TRBV19 and TRBJ1-1, with a tentative D call TRBD1 (5 bases). V was shortened by 3 bases and J by 2 bases, with 7 bases between the two germline ends. The CDR3 has 13 amino acids. The germline V gene has CDR1 LNHDA and CDR2 SQIVND (reference sequence). The CDR3 region has the DNA TGTGCCAGTAGTATCCAGGGCAACACTGAAGCTTTCTTT. Translation gives CASSIQGNTEAFF.

The CDR3 sequence: CSVVGFSDTQYF. The CDR3 region has the DNA TGCAGCGTTGTGGGGTTTTCAGATACGCAGTATTTT. The chain combines TRBV29-1 with TRBJ2-3; D uncertain. The CDR3 loop spans 12 amino acids. CDR1 is SQVTM, CDR2 ANQGSEA, per germline. The V gene lost 4 bases and the J gene lost 4 bases, with 9 bases spanning the gap.

The V call is TRBV5-1, the J call TRBJ2-5; TRBD2 is a possible D gene (6 bases). V lost 4 bases, J lost 1 base, and 14 bases lay in between. CDR1 is SGHRS and CDR2 is YFSETQ in the germline V gene. This CDR3 is built from 15 residues. CDR3 region: CASSVRSGGQETQYF. CDR3 DNA: TGCGCCAGCAGCGTGAGGTCCGGGGGCCAAGAGACCCAGTACTTC. Full variable domain (outside the CDR3, taken from reference TRBV5-1 and TRBJ2-5): KAGVTQTPRYLIKTRGQQVTLSCSPISGHRSVSWYQQTPGQGLQFLFEYFSETQRNKGNFPGRFSGRQFSNSRSEMNVSTLELGDSALYLCASSVRSGGQETQYFGPGTRLLVL.

This chain uses TRBV7-2 with TRBJ2-4; 8 bases fit TRBD2. J lost 1 base, V lost 1 base, and 12 bases had no gene match. Germline V gene lookup returns CDR1 SGHTA and CDR2 FQGNSA. The CDR3 is made up of 19 amino acids. In nucleotides, the CDR3 is TGTGCCAGCAGCTTAGATAGCGGGACATCCCTCACGGCCAAAAACATTCAGTACTTC. This encodes CASSLDSGTSLTAKNIQYF.

V is TRBV6-6 and J is TRBJ1-1; perhaps TRBD1 as D (5 bases). The CDR3 is made up of 14 amino acids. Germline V CDR1 and CDR2: MNHNY, SVGAGI (reference sequence). Trimming shortened V by 6 bases and J by 4 bases, and 15 bases separated the two germline ends. The CDR3 protein is CASSTNGASTEAFF. CDR3 nucleotides: TGTGCCAGCAGCACTAACGGGGCTAGCACTGAAGCTTTCTTT.

This clone was recorded a few times. The CDR3 region is CASSNAGRMDTQYF. DNA of the CDR3: TGTGCCAGCAGCAACGCAGGGAGGATGGATACGCAGTATTTT. The rearrangement joins TRBV9 to TRBJ2-3; possible D gene TRBD2, 6 bases. The germline CDR1 and CDR2 sequences are SGDLS and YYNGEE. V lost 4 bases, J lost 6 bases, and 15 bases lay in between. This CDR3 contains 14 residues.

The V gene is TRBV6-5, the J gene TRBJ1-6, with 8 nucleotides matching TRBD1. The CDR3 has 15 residues. V gave up 6 bases and J gave up 6 bases; unmatched junction bases: 7. Germline CDR1 is MNHEY and CDR2 is SVGAGI. This CDR3 reads CASSSGQGGNSPLHF. CDR3 coding DNA: TGTGCCAGCAGCTCCGGACAGGGTGGTAATTCACCCCTCCACTTT.

This clone has just one count. The J gene is TRBJ2-1, the V gene TRBV15; 8 positions agree with TRBD2. The CDR3 length is 15 residues. Germline V CDR1 and CDR2: LNHNV, YYDKDF (reference sequence). The ends lost 0 bases at V and 3 bases at J; junction bases unmatched: 1. The CDR3 sequence is CATSRELADYNEQFF. The CDR3 DNA sequence: TGTGCCACCAGCAGAGAACTAGCGGACTACAATGAGCAGTTCTTC.

This clone was seen a few times. The rearrangement joins TRBV6-5 to TRBJ2-7, with 9 bases identical to TRBD1. Trimming removed 4 bases from V and 4 bases from J; junction bases left unmatched: 2. CDR1 is MNHEY, CDR2 SVGAGI, per germline. This CDR3 comprises 13 residues. CDR3 protein: CASSLGTGYEQYF. CDR3 DNA: TGTGCCAGCAGTTTAGGGACAGGGTACGAGCAGTACTTC.

The CDR3 sequence: CASSRQGPNTEAFF. For the CDR3, the DNA is TGTGCCAGCAGTCGACAGGGCCCCAACACTGAAGCTTTCTTT. The rearrangement joins TRBV2 to TRBJ1-1, with TRBD1 matching 7 bases. V was pared by 5 bases and J by 2 bases, with 5 bases of the junction left unmatched. CDR1 is SNHLY, CDR2 FYNNEI, per germline. The CDR3 length is 14 residues. The full variable domain, rest sourced from reference TRBV2 and TRBJ1-1, is EPEVTQTPSHQVTQMGQEVILRCVPISNHLYFYWYRQILGQKVEFLVSFYNNEISEKSEIFDDQFSVERPDGSNFTLKIRSTKLEDSAMYFCASSRQGPNTEAFFGQGTRLTVV.

This chain joins TRBV6-6 and TRBJ1-1, with a tentative D call TRBD1 (5 bases). CDR1 MNHNY and CDR2 SVGAGI come from the germline V gene (reference sequence). The CDR3 is made up of 13 amino acids. Trimming pared 11 bases from V and 5 bases from J, leaving 18 bases between. CDR3 in amino acids: CAGGKGLGTEAFF. The CDR3 coding sequence is TGTGCCGGCGGGAAGGGGCTAGGAACTGAAGCTTTCTTT.

The chain recombines TRBV28 with TRBJ2-5; 13 nucleotides align to TRBD2. There are 14 residues in the CDR3. Germline V gene lookup returns CDR1 MDHEN and CDR2 SYDVKM. V lost 6 bases and J lost 5; bases outside the gene matches: 3. CDR3 in DNA: TGTGCCAGCAGACTAGCGGGAGGGCGGGAGACCCAGTACTTC. Amino acid sequence: CASRLAGGRETQYF.

The chain combines TRBV30 with TRBJ1-1; no reliable D call. Trimming stripped 3 bases from V and 2 bases from J, with 10 bases between. Germline values: CDR1 GTSNPN, CDR2 SVGIG (reference sequence). The length of the CDR3 is 13 residues. The CDR3, as DNA: TGTGCCTGGAGGACTCAGGTAAACACTGAAGCTTTCTTT. Translated: CAWRTQVNTEAFF.

This clone turned up a few times. The chain links TRBV29-1 to TRBJ2-6; 7 bases are a match to TRBD2. Germline assignment: CDR1 SQVTM and CDR2 ANQGSEA. CDR3 length equals 14 residues. With V trimmed by 6 bases and J by 4 bases, 6 bases remained unmatched. The CDR3 region has the DNA TGCAGCGTAGGACTAGTTATGGGGGCCAACGTCCTGACTTTC. Amino acids: CSVGLVMGANVLTF.

This clone appeared a few times. The V and J genes are TRBV7-2 and TRBJ1-2; no clear D gene. The CDR3 runs 14 residues. The V end was cut by 1 base, the J end by 8 bases, with 14 bases between. Germline V gene data show CDR1 as SGHTA and CDR2 as FQGNSA. DNA for the CDR3: TGTGCCAGCAGCTTAGGAGGGTCAGGTGGCGGCTACACCTTC. It specifies CASSLGGSGGGYTF.

The chain uses TRBV20-1 and TRBJ2-1, with D possibly matching TRBD2 (6 bases). Germline V lookup: CDR1 DFQATT, CDR2 SNEGSKA (reference sequence). Trimming left V 5 bases short and J 9 bases short, with 11 bases between. The CDR3 is 11 amino acids. For the CDR3, the DNA is TGCAGTGCTTCCGGGAGCGCTGAGCAGTTCTTC. Translation: CSASGSAEQFF.

The chain has TRBV11-2 and TRBJ2-3; 9 positions match TRBD2. Germline-derived CDR1 and CDR2 are SGHAT and FQNNGV. V was clipped by 1 base and J by 6 bases; unmatched bases: 11. This CDR3 comprises 17 residues. CDR3 amino acids: CASSLVSGSNRADTQYF. DNA for the CDR3: TGTGCCAGCAGCTTAGTTAGCGGGAGTAACAGGGCGGATACGCAGTATTTT.

The CDR3 spells CASSRSMVTGDEQFF. In DNA, the CDR3 is TGTGCCAGCAGCCGCTCAATGGTAACAGGCGATGAGCAGTTCTTC. The chain combines TRBV7-2 with TRBJ2-1; D is perhaps TRBD1 (5 bases). The CDR3 has 15 residues. Germline V gives CDR1 SGHTA, CDR2 FQGNSA. The V gene lost 5 bases and the J gene lost 8 bases, with 19 bases spanning the gap.

This clone was detected only once. J is TRBJ1-1 and V is TRBV6-1; D uncertain. Trimming removed 7 bases at V and 1 base at J, with 13 bases between. The germline gives CDR1 MNHNS, CDR2 SASEGT. The CDR3 runs 14 residues. In DNA form, the CDR3 reads TGTGCCAGCACCCAAATGAGGACGAACACTGAAGCTTTCTTT. This codes for CASTQMRTNTEAFF.

The chain uses TRBV19 and TRBJ2-5, with D possibly being TRBD1 (5 bases). The CDR3 has 14 amino acids. CDR1 and CDR2 from the germline V gene are LNHDA and SQIVND (reference sequence). V gave up 6 bases and J gave up 5 bases, with 16 bases separating them. The CDR3 loop is CASSPDTGGETQYF. As DNA, the CDR3 is TGTGCCAGTAGCCCAGATACAGGTGGGGAGACCCAGTACTTC.

The chain uses TRBV10-3 and TRBJ2-5; 8 nucleotides agree with TRBD2. The germline V gene has CDR1 ENHRY and CDR2 SYGVKD. The trim removed 8 bases at V and 1 base at J, leaving 9 bases unmatched. The CDR3 covers 15 residues. The CDR3 loop reads CAIGRIAGTQETQYF. CDR3 sequence (DNA): TGTGCCATCGGGAGGATAGCGGGGACCCAAGAGACCCAGTACTTC.

The V gene is TRBV15, the J gene TRBJ2-4, with 10 bases matching TRBD2. Germline values: CDR1 LNHNV, CDR2 YYDKDF (reference sequence). The CDR3 contains 15 residues. V was pared by 5 bases and J by 8 bases, with 9 bases of the junction left unmatched. The CDR3: CATSPAGGPWDIQYF. The CDR3 nucleotides are TGTGCCACCAGCCCAGCGGGAGGGCCTTGGGACATTCAGTACTTC.

V is TRBV11-2 and J is TRBJ1-5; the D is unclear. The V and J ends lost 3 bases and 1 base respectively, with 10 bases between them. The CDR3 length is 15 residues. CDR1 SGHAT and CDR2 FQNNGV come from the germline V gene. The CDR3 here is CASSLNWASNQPQHF. CDR3 coding DNA: TGTGCCAGCAGCTTGAATTGGGCGAGCAATCAGCCCCAGCATTTT.